This note documents a single T cell receptor beta chain sequence. The sample belongs to a study of blood T cell repertoires in COVID-19. Study overall: Material from acute and convalescent COVID-19 was sourced from the United States, Italy and Spain.

Original analysis: The assay estimated nucleated cells by amplifying reference gene primers. Clones were sequenced by immunoSEQ multiplex PCR, and TCRdb holds only the in-frame ones, with some missing. That table gives V, J and clone size, and the DNA gave D and trimming. The sample consists of 120,000 or so clones, roughly 85% of them appearing once. Between the trimmed V and J ends, which lost 4 bases and 5 bases, there was a span of 14 bases. The CDR3 is 14 residues long. Germline V gives CDR1 LGHNA, CDR2 YNFKEQ. The clonotype originates from a woman older than 75 with acute or convalescent COVID-19. The J gene is TRBJ2-5, the V gene TRBV4-2, with D perhaps matching TRBD1 (8 bases). Sequencing input: peripheral blood. The CDR3 nucleotides read TGTGCCAGCAGCCGAGGACAGGGAGGGGAGACCCAGTACTTC. Its protein is CASSRGQGGETQYF.